One and the same sample provided the 5 T cell receptor beta chains below, sequenced in a study of T cell responses to AZD1222 COVID-19 vaccine. Some clones are missing from TCRdb's copy, which holds only in-frame ones; the method was immunoSEQ multiplex PCR. The sample includes 150,000 to 250,000 clones, over 85% of them seen just once. This specimen was peripheral blood, taken 28 days after the second AZD1222 dose. The receptors were gathered from an adult who received the AZD1222 COVID-19 vaccine.

The chain has TRBV18 and TRBJ1-2; 9 bases fit TRBD1. The V and J ends lost 1 base and 3 bases, in that order; junction bases with no gene match: 9. This CDR3 is built from 17 residues. CDR1 and CDR2 (germline): KGHSH, LQKENI. The CDR3 reads CASSPRQGVIVDYGYTF. CDR3 coding DNA: TGTGCCAGCTCACCACGACAGGGGGTGATAGTTGACTATGGCTACACCTTC.

J is TRBJ1-1 and V is TRBV30; D unresolved. Germline V gene sequence: CDR1 GTSNPN, CDR2 SVGIG (reference sequence). The CDR3 loop spans 15 amino acids. V lost 0 bases and J lost 1, with 12 bases in between. The DNA of the CDR3 is TGTGCCTGGAGTGTACTGCAGTCCGGGAACACTGAAGCTTTCTTT. It translates to CAWSVLQSGNTEAFF.

In this sample, this clone turned up once. The rearrangement joins TRBV6-5 to TRBJ2-4; 7 bases are a match to TRBD1. V gave up 8 bases and J gave up 6 bases; unmatched junction bases: 7. CDR1 MNHEY and CDR2 SVGAGI come from the germline V gene. The CDR3 is 13 amino acids. Here the CDR3 reads CASGTEGINIQYF. The CDR3, as DNA: TGTGCCAGCGGGACAGAAGGTATAAACATTCAGTACTTC.

The V and J genes are TRBV12-5 and TRBJ2-2, with D possibly TRBD2 on 6 matching bases. CDR1 is LGHNT and CDR2 is FRNRAP in the germline V gene. The length of the CDR3 is 14 residues. Trimming removed 7 bases from V and 3 bases from J, with 12 bases in between. Here the CDR3 DNA reads TGTGCTAGTGCCCGGGGGAGTGACACCGGGGAGCTGTTTTTT. This sequence encodes CASARGSDTGELFF.

The genes are TRBV19 and TRBJ2-2; 11 bases line up with TRBD2. Germline trimming cut 7 bases from V and 1 base from J; bases unmatched to any gene: 5. The CDR3 sequence is 16 residues long. Germline V gene lookup returns CDR1 LNHDA and CDR2 SQIVND (reference sequence). The CDR3 sequence: CASTLTSGVNTGELFF. DNA of the CDR3: TGTGCCAGTACCCTGACTAGCGGGGTGAACACCGGGGAGCTGTTTTTT.